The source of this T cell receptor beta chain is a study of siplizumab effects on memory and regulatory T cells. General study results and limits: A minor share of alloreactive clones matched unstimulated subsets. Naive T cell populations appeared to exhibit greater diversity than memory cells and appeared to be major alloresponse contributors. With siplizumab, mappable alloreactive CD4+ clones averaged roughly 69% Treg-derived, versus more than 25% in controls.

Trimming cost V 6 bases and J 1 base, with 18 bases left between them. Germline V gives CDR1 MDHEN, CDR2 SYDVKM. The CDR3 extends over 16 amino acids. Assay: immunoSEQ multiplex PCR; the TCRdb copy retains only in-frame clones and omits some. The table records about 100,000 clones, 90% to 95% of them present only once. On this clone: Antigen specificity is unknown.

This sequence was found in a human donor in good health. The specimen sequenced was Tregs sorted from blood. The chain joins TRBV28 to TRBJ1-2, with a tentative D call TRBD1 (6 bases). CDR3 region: CASSQGTLGGNYGYTF. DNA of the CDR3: TGTGCCAGCAGCCAAGGGACACTCGGGGGTAACTATGGCTACACCTTC.